This entry lists 8 T cell receptor beta chains sequenced from one sample in a study of shared T cell receptors in the human thymus. Method: immunoSEQ multiplex PCR; TCRdb's copy keeps in-frame clones and lacks some. The sample consists of some 700,000 clones, around 89% of them appearing once. These data were likewise used in another study, on human thymus T cells.

What was sequenced was thymocytes. The receptors were sampled from a boy under two years old with a congenital heart defect.

The chain is built from TRBV20-1 and TRBJ2-3; D gene ambiguous. V was pared by 3 bases and J by 6 bases, with 7 bases between. CDR1 is DFQATT and CDR2 is SNEGSKA in the germline V gene (reference sequence). The CDR3 consists of 11 residues. CDR3 sequence reads: CSARRWDTQYF. CDR3 in DNA: TGCAGTGCTAGGAGGTGGGATACGCAGTATTTT.

The genes are TRBV30 and TRBJ1-1; D is perhaps TRBD1 (5 bases). CDR3 length: 15 residues. V lost 0 bases, J lost 3 bases, and 14 bases lay in between. Germline assignment: CDR1 GTSNPN and CDR2 SVGIG (reference sequence). CDR3 amino acids: CAWSVRGREDTEAFF. The DNA of the CDR3 is TGTGCCTGGAGTGTAAGGGGAAGGGAGGACACTGAAGCTTTCTTT.

DNA of the CDR3: TGTGCCAGCAGCCGGTCCGGGACAGGGGGTCTCGACACTGAAGCTTTCTTT. Protein sequence: CASSRSGTGGLDTEAFF. The genes are TRBV7-2 and TRBJ1-1, with 11 bases that match TRBD1. The CDR3 loop spans 17 amino acids. The trim removed 5 bases at V and 3 bases at J, leaving 11 bases unmatched. Germline assignment: CDR1 SGHTA and CDR2 FQGNSA.

This clone has a single count. This sequence joins TRBV7-8 and TRBJ1-2, with 12 bases aligning to TRBD1. V lost 4 bases and J lost 3; bases outside the gene matches: 9. This CDR3 is 17 amino acids long. Germline-derived CDR1 and CDR2 are SGHVS and FQNEAQ. CDR3 DNA: TGTGCCAGCAGCTCCCGGGACAGGGGGCTCGTTCACTATGGCTACACCTTC. This gives the protein CASSSRDRGLVHYGYTF.

The chain is built from TRBV6-1 and TRBJ1-4, with 9 nucleotides matching TRBD1. The ends lost 5 bases at V and 6 bases at J; junction bases unmatched: 4. The CDR3 extends over 14 amino acids. Germline-derived CDR1 and CDR2 are MNHNS and SASEGT. The CDR3: CASSPGDRDEKLFF. The CDR3 nucleotides are TGTGCCAGCAGTCCTGGGGACAGGGATGAAAAACTGTTTTTT.

The CDR3 bases are TGTGCCAGCAGCAGGAAAAGCGGGAGAAACAATGAGCAGTTCTTC. Translating gives CASSRKSGRNNEQFF. The chain links TRBV5-4 to TRBJ2-1; 8 bases align to TRBD2. CDR1 is SGHNT, CDR2 YYREEE, per germline (reference sequence). J was trimmed by 5 bases and V by 4 bases; bases with no gene match: 8. The CDR3 runs 15 residues.

The rearrangement joins TRBV11-2 to TRBJ2-7, with 7 bases lining up with TRBD1. The CDR3 has 15 amino acids. V shed 1 base, J shed 3 bases, and the junction held 6 bases outside the gene matches. Germline V gene data show CDR1 as SGHAT and CDR2 as FQNNGV. The CDR3 is CASSLGVWTGYEQYF. DNA for the CDR3: TGTGCCAGCAGCTTAGGAGTTTGGACAGGCTACGAGCAGTACTTC.

The gene calls are TRBV21-1 and TRBJ2-7; whether TRBD1, the table's D call, matches the DNA was not checked. TRBV21-1 is a recognized pseudogene. The CDR3 is made up of 9 amino acids. CDR3 bases: TGTGCCAGCAGCAAAGTGGGGACAGTC. Protein product: CASSKVGTV.